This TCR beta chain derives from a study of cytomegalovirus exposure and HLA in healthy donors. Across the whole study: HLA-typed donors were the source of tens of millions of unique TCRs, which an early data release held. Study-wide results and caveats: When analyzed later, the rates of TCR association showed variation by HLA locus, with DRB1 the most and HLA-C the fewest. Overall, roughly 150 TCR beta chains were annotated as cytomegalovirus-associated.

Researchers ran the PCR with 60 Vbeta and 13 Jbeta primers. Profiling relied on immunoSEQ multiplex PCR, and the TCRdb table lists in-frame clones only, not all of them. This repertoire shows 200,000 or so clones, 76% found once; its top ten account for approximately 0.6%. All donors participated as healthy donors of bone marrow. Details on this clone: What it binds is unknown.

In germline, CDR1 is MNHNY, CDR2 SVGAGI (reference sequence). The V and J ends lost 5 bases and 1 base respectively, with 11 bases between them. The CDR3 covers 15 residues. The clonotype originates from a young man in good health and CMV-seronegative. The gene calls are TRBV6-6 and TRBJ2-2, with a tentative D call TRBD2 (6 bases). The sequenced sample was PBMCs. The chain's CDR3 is CASSHGTENTGELFF. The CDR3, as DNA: TGTGCCAGCAGTCACGGGACTGAGAACACCGGGGAGCTGTTTTTT.